One sample yielded the 30 T cell receptor beta chains listed below, sequenced in a study of tumor-infiltrating lymphocytes in primary liver carcinoma. cDNA specific to TCR beta was made from 500 ng of total RNA, with a constant-region primer employed for priming. Three nested multiplex PCR rounds of slightly modified ARM-PCR generated TCR beta libraries. It was with TRBV1-TRBV30 forward primers and a C-beta reverse primer that the first two PCR rounds were run, at around 9 cycles each. One entry per CDR3 protein results from TCRdb running MiXCR on the multiplex PCR reads. This sample has 90,000 to 150,000 distinct CDR3 sequences; roughly 70% occur once, and the top ten carry over 8%. Bulk tissue was left unsorted, and RNA and DNA were co-extracted from roughly 20-30 mg of it. The sequencing sample was made of tumor-adjacent normal liver tissue. These receptors were taken from an older woman with primary liver carcinoma and hepatitis B virus infection.

This clonotype was recorded many times. J is TRBJ2-1 and V is TRBV10-3, with TRBD2 identical over 8 bases. The CDR3 spans 15 residues. The junction had 6 bases not matched to a gene; V was cut back by 1 base and J by 7 bases. CDR1 is ENHRY and CDR2 is SYGVKD in the germline V gene. The CDR3 sequence: CAISELGLGKNEQFF. Here the CDR3 DNA reads TGTGCCATCAGTGAGTTGGGACTAGGGAAGAATGAGCAGTTCTTC.

This chain uses TRBV2 with TRBJ2-2; 7 bases align to TRBD1. The CDR3 contains 14 residues. In germline, CDR1 is SNHLY, CDR2 FYNNEI. The junction had 6 bases not matched to a gene; V was cut back by 3 bases and J by 8 bases. CDR3 region: CASSEDRSQGELFF. The CDR3 bases are TGTGCCAGCAGTGAGGACAGGTCCCAGGGGGAGCTGTTTTTT.

About this clonotype itself: The junction and the germline gene differ at one end; a read error may be behind it. This chain links TRBV29-1 with TRBJ2-5; maybe TRBD2 (6 bases). The CDR3 has 15 residues. The germline V gene encodes CDR1 SQVTM and CDR2 ANQGSEA. Here the CDR3 reads CIVPPDRGGQETQYF. In DNA, the CDR3 is TGCATCGTTCCCCCTGACAGAGGAGGGCAAGAGACCCAGTACTTC.

Concerning this clonotype itself: A read error may explain this, as a much larger clone is one base away. J is TRBJ2-3 and V is TRBV7-9; D remains ambiguous. The CDR3 loop spans 13 amino acids. Germline values: CDR1 SEHNR, CDR2 FQNEAQ (reference sequence). CDR3 sequence reads: CASSTTVTDTEYF. In DNA, the CDR3 is TGTGCCAGCAGCACAACCGTCACAGATACGGAGTATTTT.

Note on this clonotype: A much larger clone sits a single nucleotide away, making a read error possible. The chain has TRBV30 and TRBJ2-3; 12 bases are a match to TRBD2. Germline loops: CDR1 GTSNPN, CDR2 SVGIG (reference sequence). The CDR3 has 19 residues. J lost 2 bases, V lost 4 bases, and 16 bases had no gene match. The CDR3 bases are TGTGCCTGGAACCCGCCGCTAGCGGGAGGGTGGGGGGACACAGATACGCAGTATTTT. Translation gives CAWNPPLAGGWGDTDTQYF.

This clonotype occurred many times. V gene TRBV5-1 combines with J gene TRBJ2-7; no clear D. The CDR3 runs 13 residues. Germline values: CDR1 SGHRS, CDR2 YFSETQ. The V gene lost 1 base and the J gene lost 5 bases, with 10 bases spanning the gap. The CDR3 DNA reads as TGCGCCAGCAGCTTGCGGCTAAGGGACGAGCAGTACTTC. This translates into CASSLRLRDEQYF.

V and J are TRBV18 and TRBJ2-1, with D unresolved. The CDR3 loop spans 14 amino acids. V gave up 6 bases and J gave up 7 bases, with 16 bases separating them. Germline CDR1 reads KGHSH; CDR2 reads LQKENI. The CDR3 nucleotides read TGTGCCAGCTCGTACAGTCCCCCAAGGAATGAGCAGTTCTTC. Translated: CASSYSPPRNEQFF.

This clonotype was detected only a few times. The chain combines TRBV7-9 with TRBJ1-6; tentatively, D is TRBD1 (5 bases). Germline lookup yields CDR1 SEHNR and CDR2 FQNEAQ (reference sequence). CDR3 length equals 14 residues. V was clipped by 8 bases and J by 3 bases, with 11 bases between them. The CDR3: CASARERYNSPLHF. DNA for the CDR3: TGTGCCAGCGCCAGGGAACGCTATAATTCACCCCTCCACTTT.

There are many counts of this clonotype. The rearrangement uses TRBV12-3 or TRBV12-4 and TRBJ2-1, with 13 nucleotides matching TRBD2. The CDR3 covers 17 residues. The ends lost 6 bases at V and 5 bases at J; junction bases unmatched: 10. The DNA for the CDR3 is TGTGCCAGCAGGCCCCGGGGGACTAGCGGGACTAACAATGAGCAGTTCTTC. Protein product: CASRPRGTSGTNNEQFF.

The chain combines TRBV28 with TRBJ2-7; D unresolved. The CDR3 spans 15 residues. V gave up 10 bases and J gave up 4 bases, with 23 bases separating them. Germline loops: CDR1 MDHEN, CDR2 SYDVKM. The CDR3 coding sequence is TGTGCCAACGGCTTTTTGGGGATACCTAATTACGAGCAGTACTTC. Translation: CANGFLGIPNYEQYF.

This clonotype was counted a few times. The V gene is TRBV5-1, the J gene TRBJ2-7, with 7 bases that match TRBD2. Germline trimming cut 4 bases from V and 4 bases from J; bases unmatched to any gene: 14. This CDR3 has 16 amino acids. Germline-derived CDR1 and CDR2 are SGHRS and YFSETQ. CDR3 in DNA: TGCGCCAGCAGCCTCTATTCTAGCGGCCGATCTTACGAGCAGTACTTC. Translated, it gives CASSLYSSGRSYEQYF.

Notes on this clonotype: Being one base from a much bigger clone, this may be a read error. The V and J genes are TRBV30 and TRBJ1-1; TRBD1 matches 8 bases. The germline gives CDR1 GTSNPN, CDR2 SVGIG (reference sequence). V shed 3 bases and J 6 bases; nucleotides not matched to a gene: 9. The CDR3 is 14 amino acids. In DNA form, the CDR3 reads TGTGCCTGGAGGGGAACAGGGGGTTACGCTGAAGCTTTCTTT. Its protein product is CAWRGTGGYAEAFF. Drawing the rest from reference TRBV30 and TRBJ1-1, the complete variable domain is SQTIHQWPATLVQPVGSPLSLECTVEGTSNPNLYWYRQAAGRGLQLLFYSVGIGQISSEVPQNLSASRPQDRQFILSSKKLLLSDSGFYLCAWRGTGGYAEAFFGQGTRLTVV.

Comment on this clonotype: One end of the junction is discordant with germline, which a read error may explain. V usage is TRBV4-2 and J usage is TRBJ1-5, with D perhaps matching TRBD1 (5 bases). CDR3 length equals 15 residues. Germline loops: CDR1 LGHNA, CDR2 YNFKEQ. The CDR3 DNA sequence: TGTACCAGCATCCAAGATATGGACAACAATCAGCCCCAGCATTTT. Translation: CTSIQDMDNNQPQHF.

As regards this clonotype: A junction boundary mismatches the germline segment, possibly from a read error. The rearrangement uses TRBV11-2 and TRBJ2-5; the D call may be TRBD1 or TRBD2 (5 bases each). The CDR3 loop spans 16 amino acids. Germline V gene data show CDR1 as SGHAT and CDR2 as FQNNGV. CDR3 sequence (DNA): TGTGCCAACAGCTACTCCCGTGGTAGTGGGGGAGAGACCCAGTACTTC. This translates into CANSYSRGSGGETQYF.

As for this clonotype: An end of the junction does not agree with germline; a read error may underlie this. The chain is built from TRBV6-1 and TRBJ2-1; D possibly uses TRBD1 or TRBD2 (5 bases each). Germline V gene sequence: CDR1 MNHNS, CDR2 SASEGT. The CDR3 runs to 16 residues. The CDR3 region is CASNEFGGLGYNEQFF. Here the CDR3 DNA reads TGTGCCAGCAATGAATTTGGGGGTCTCGGCTACAATGAGCAGTTCTTC.

In the case of this clonotype: One base away lies a much larger clone, so this may be a sequencing read error. CDR3 bases: TGCAGTGCTAGATCCCAACAGAGTCCGGGGGACTATGGCTACACCTTC. Protein sequence: CSARSQQSPGDYGYTF. The rearrangement joins TRBV20-1 to TRBJ1-2; a weak D match, TRBD1 (5 bases). The ends were cut back, 2 bases at V and 3 bases at J, with 19 bases in the middle. This CDR3 has 16 residues. The germline gives CDR1 DFQATT, CDR2 SNEGSKA (reference sequence).

Notes on this clonotype: A read error may account for a junction end that differs from germline. The rearrangement links TRBV6-2 or TRBV6-3 to TRBJ2-7; D possibly corresponds to TRBD2 (6 bases). Germline V lookup: CDR1 MNHEY, CDR2 SVGEGT. The CDR3 contains 15 residues. This chain's CDR3 is CASNYRGDSTYEQYF. In DNA form, the CDR3 reads TGTGCCAGCAATTACCGTGGGGACTCGACCTACGAGCAGTACTTC.

This clonotype was recorded many times. The chain is built from TRBV28 and TRBJ2-1; D not certain. Germline-derived CDR1 and CDR2 are MDHEN and SYDVKM. This CDR3 spans 13 amino acids. The germline V and J ends were trimmed by 3 bases and 6 bases, with 9 bases remaining between them. In DNA form, the CDR3 reads TGTGCCAGCAGTTTCTCCCGCGGCAATGAGCAGTTCTTC. It yields the protein CASSFSRGNEQFF.

As for this clonotype: The junction shows a germline mismatch at one end, possibly a read error. The V call is TRBV6-5, the J call TRBJ2-1, with TRBD2 matching over 11 bases. The CDR3 contains 18 residues. Germline V lookup: CDR1 MNHEY, CDR2 SVGAGI. In DNA, the CDR3 is TGTGCCAGCAGTTATGGGAAGGGAATTAGCGGGAGGGTTAATGGGCAGTTCTTC. It codes for CASSYGKGISGRVNGQFF.

This clonotype was observed a handful of times. A read error may explain this, as a much larger clone is one base away. Here the CDR3 omits its conserved ending phenylalanine or tryptophan, so a read error is the likely source. The rearrangement joins TRBV6-1 to TRBJ2-5; TRBD1 might be the D (6 bases). Trimming pared 4 bases from V and 5 bases from J, leaving 14 bases between. This CDR3 spans 14 amino acids. Germline CDR1 and CDR2: MNHNS and SASEGT. The CDR3, as DNA: TGTGCCAGCAGTGTAAGGGGGATCGGGGAGACCCAGTACCTC. It codes for CASSVRGIGETQYL.

For this clonotype: One end of the junction does not line up with germline, which may come from a read error. The chain has TRBV4-1 and TRBJ2-7; 10 bases agree with TRBD2. The length of the CDR3 is 16 residues. CDR1 and CDR2 (germline): MGHRA, YSYEKL. The CDR3 DNA follows: TGCGCCAGCAGCCAAGGAAGCGGGAGGGCCAGCTACGTGCAGTACTTC. Translation gives CASSQGSGRASYVQYF.

V and J are TRBV28 and TRBJ2-3; the D gene is possibly TRBD2 (5 bases). The CDR3 covers 17 residues. CDR1 is MDHEN and CDR2 is SYDVKM in the germline V gene. The germline V and J ends were trimmed by 1 base and 5 bases, with 19 bases remaining between them. For the CDR3, the DNA is TGTGCCAGCAGTTTATCCGGACGGGGTTTTGTAGGAGATACGCAGTATTTT. This codes for CASSLSGRGFVGDTQYF.

Details on this clonotype: Given a much more abundant clone one base away, this may be a read error. The chain carries TRBV25-1 and TRBJ2-1, with D perhaps matching TRBD1 (8 bases). The CDR3 is 15 amino acids. In germline, CDR1 is MGHDK, CDR2 SYGVNS. The V and J ends lost 8 bases and 3 bases respectively, with 17 bases between them. CDR3 amino acids: CASGQGGRIYNEQFF. The CDR3 DNA reads as TGTGCCAGCGGACAGGGAGGGAGGATCTACAATGAGCAGTTCTTC.

With respect to this clonotype: A read error is possible here, since a much larger clone lies one base away. The CDR3 reads CASSTGLVFDF. The CDR3 nucleotides are TGTGCCAGCAGCACGGGACTAGTGTTCGACTTC. This chain links TRBV5-6 with TRBJ2-7; 8 bases match TRBD2. CDR1 and CDR2 from the germline V gene are SGHDT and YYEEEE. This CDR3 has 11 residues.

This clonotype was picked up many times. The chain links TRBV4-1 to TRBJ2-1; no reliable D call. The CDR3 spans 15 residues. CDR1 and CDR2 from the germline V gene are MGHRA and YSYEKL. Trimming pared 3 bases from V and 1 base from J, leaving 10 bases between. CDR3 sequence: CASSHLSSSYNEQFF. Written as DNA, the CDR3 is TGCGCCAGCAGCCATTTGAGTTCTTCCTACAATGAGCAGTTCTTC.

With respect to this clonotype: A much more abundant neighbour one base away suggests this may be a read error. J is TRBJ2-3 and V is TRBV28, with 13 bases lining up with TRBD2. Germline CDR1 and CDR2: MDHEN and SYDVKM. The trim removed 5 bases at V and 8 bases at J, leaving 4 bases unmatched. CDR3 length equals 14 residues. The CDR3 DNA reads as TGTGCCAGCAGTCCCGGACTAGCGGGAGCTACGCAGTATTTT. This codes for CASSPGLAGATQYF.

On this clonotype itself: Compared with germline, one end of the junction differs, possibly owing to a read error. This rearrangement joins TRBV4-1 to TRBJ1-5; no clear D. CDR1 is MGHRA, CDR2 YSYEKL, per germline. The CDR3 totals 13 residues. As DNA, the CDR3 is TGCGCCAGCGGCCATGGCCAGGATCAGCCCCAGCATTTT. Its protein is CASGHGQDQPQHF.

On this clonotype itself: A clone one base away is much larger, so this may be a read error. The V call is TRBV5-1, the J call TRBJ2-7; D unresolved. V lost 0 bases to trimming and J lost 7 bases, with 11 bases between them. From germline, CDR1 is SGHRS and CDR2 YFSETQ. The CDR3 covers 13 residues. The CDR3 sequence is CASSLVTRLEQYF. In DNA form, the CDR3 reads TGCGCCAGCAGCTTGGTAACACGTCTTGAGCAGTACTTC.

On this clonotype itself: A read error is possible here, since a much larger clone lies one base away. This sequence joins TRBV12-3 or TRBV12-4 and TRBJ1-5; no reliable D call. CDR3 size: 13 residues. CDR3 nucleotide sequence: TGTGCCAGCACCCCCCTCAGCAATCGGCCCCAGCATTTT. Protein product: CASTPLSNRPQHF.

Concerning this clonotype itself: The junction departs from germline at one end; a sequencing error may be responsible. This chain connects TRBV4-1 to TRBJ2-5; TRBD2 matches 10 bases. Looked up from germline, CDR1 is MGHRA and CDR2 is YSYEKL. There are 16 residues in the CDR3. CDR3 loop: CASSRGTSVSQETQYF. The CDR3 DNA is TGCGCCAGCAGCCGGGGGACTAGCGTGAGCCAAGAGACACAGTACTTC.